Listed below are T cell receptor beta chains from one sample, sequenced in a study of T-cell reconstitution after alpha-beta-depleted transplantation in children. TCRdb independently ran MiXCR on the PCR reads; one entry per CDR3 protein. Of about 340,000 distinct CDR3 sequences listed, less than 15% were seen once; the top ten hold 4% to 5.5%. The sample in question was PBMCs, obtained from the stem cell graft. The source is a human donor who donated a stem cell graft to a child with Fanconi anemia. CDR3s leave out the opening cysteine and the closing phenylalanine or tryptophan. D genes are given only for firm matches. Size values are once, few and many counts, or a class for expanded clones, and some rows have none.

TRBV6-1	few	TRBD2	TRBJ2-1	ASSSTGLAGVYNEQF
TRBV6-5	.	.	TRBJ1-5	ASSYADGNRYSNQPQH
TRBV5-1	.	.	TRBJ1-1	ASKASLMNTEAF
TRBV9	.	TRBD2	TRBJ2-2	ASSASGGAGVGNTGELF
TRBV20-1	many	TRBD1	TRBJ1-2	SAVPTGLNYGYT
TRBV18	few	.	TRBJ1-1	ASSQGPPMNTEAF
TRBV10-1	few	.	TRBJ1-2	ASSESARDGYT
TRBV18	.	.	TRBJ2-2	ASSPPITRTEKLF
TRBV6-2/TRBV6-3	.	.	TRBJ2-2	ASIAPGYTGELF
TRBV3-1	.	.	TRBJ2-3	ASTQYAGGADTQY
TRBV6-2/TRBV6-3	many	TRBD2	TRBJ2-1	ASSYTSGGDEQF
TRBV11-2	few	.	TRBJ2-7	ASSLPLGEQY
TRBV12-3/TRBV12-4	.	TRBD2	TRBJ2-1	ASSGAGGGSYNEQF
TRBV2	.	TRBD1	TRBJ1-4	ASSQQKQTGFNEKLF
TRBV5-1	few	.	TRBJ2-1	ASSLENYNEQF
TRBV6-2/TRBV6-3	.	.	TRBJ1-1	ASGDMMNTEAF
TRBV5-6	many	.	TRBJ1-4	ASSLYATNEKLF
TRBV20-1	.	TRBD2	TRBJ2-1	SASRLAGGPNAEQF
TRBV7-7	many	.	TRBJ2-5	ASSLALGSQETQY
TRBV3-1	few	.	TRBJ1-1	ASSQGALKGPEAF
TRBV12-3/TRBV12-4	many	.	TRBJ2-1	ASSNLIGEQF
TRBV21-1	.	.	TRBJ2-5	ASSPTGGEQETQY
TRBV29-1	.	TRBD1	TRBJ2-5	SVQTGNQETQY
TRBV29-1	few	TRBD1	TRBJ2-2	SVGGQGITGELF